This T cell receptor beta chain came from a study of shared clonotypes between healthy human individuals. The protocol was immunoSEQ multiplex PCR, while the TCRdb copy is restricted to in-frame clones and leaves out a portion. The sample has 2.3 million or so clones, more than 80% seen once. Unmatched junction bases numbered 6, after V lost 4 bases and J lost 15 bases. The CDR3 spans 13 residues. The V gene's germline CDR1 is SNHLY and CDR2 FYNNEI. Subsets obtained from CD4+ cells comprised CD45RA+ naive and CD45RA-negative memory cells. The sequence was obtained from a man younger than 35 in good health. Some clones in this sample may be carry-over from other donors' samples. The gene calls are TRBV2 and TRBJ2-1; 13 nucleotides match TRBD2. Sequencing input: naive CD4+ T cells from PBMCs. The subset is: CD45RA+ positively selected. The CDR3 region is CASSGGLAGWRFF. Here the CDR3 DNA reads TGTGCCAGCAGTGGGGGACTAGCGGGATGGCGGTTCTTC.